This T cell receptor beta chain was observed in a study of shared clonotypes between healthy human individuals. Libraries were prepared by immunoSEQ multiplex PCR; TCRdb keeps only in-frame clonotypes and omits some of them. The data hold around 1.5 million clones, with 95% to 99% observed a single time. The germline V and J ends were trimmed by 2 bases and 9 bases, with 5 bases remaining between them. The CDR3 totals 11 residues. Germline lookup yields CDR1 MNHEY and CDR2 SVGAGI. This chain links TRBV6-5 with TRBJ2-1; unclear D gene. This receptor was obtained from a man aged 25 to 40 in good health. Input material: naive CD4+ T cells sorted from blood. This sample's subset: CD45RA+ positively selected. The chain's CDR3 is CASSYGIEQFF. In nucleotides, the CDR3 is TGTGCCAGCAGTTACGGGATTGAGCAGTTCTTC.